The 31 T cell receptor beta chains reported below all come from one sample, sequenced in a study of T cell clonality in common variable immunodeficiency. Sequenced by immunoSEQ multiplex PCR; TCRdb stores in-frame clones only, minus some. Altogether some 50,000 clones were found in the sample, and no singletons occur. Sequencing input: peripheral blood mononuclear cells. These receptors all stem from a person aged 18 to 70 in good health.

This clone came up many times. The read comes to an end 3 residues before the CDR3 does, leaving the germline J gene to fill in the end. J is TRBJ1-3 and V is TRBV5-1, with 7 bases aligning to TRBD1. Germline CDR1 SGHRS, CDR2 YFSETQ. The CDR3 is made up of 15 amino acids. The V and J ends lost 4 bases and 0 bases, in that order; junction bases with no gene match: 4. The covered CDR3 bases are TGCGCCAGCAGCCCACAGGGGTACTCTGGAAACACC. Translation: CASSPQGYSGNT. The whole CDR3 reads CASSPQGYSGNTIYF. The variable domain in full, completed from reference TRBV5-1 and TRBJ1-3, reads KAGVTQTPRYLIKTRGQQVTLSCSPISGHRSVSWYQQTPGQGLQFLFEYFSETQRNKGNFPGRFSGRQFSNSRSEMNVSTLELGDSALYLCASSPQGYSGNTIYFGEGSWLTVV.

This clone has ten or more counts. The CDR3 end falls 3 residues outside the read, so it is completed with the germline J gene. The V gene is TRBV19, the J gene TRBJ2-5; D possibly corresponds to TRBD2 (7 bases). With 7 bases removed from V and 5 bases from J, the gap between germline ends came to 14 bases. Germline V gives CDR1 LNHDA, CDR2 SQIVND (reference sequence). The CDR3 consists of 13 residues. This CDR3 is CASNRRGAETQYF. CDR3 bases read: TGTGCCAGTAACCGTCGGGGGGCGGAGACC.

There are a few counts of this clone. A far larger clone lies a single base away; this is likely a read error. The read ends 3 residues shy of where the CDR3 ends; the end is completed using the germline J gene. This chain links TRBV6-1 with TRBJ1-2; perhaps TRBD1 as D (5 bases). The CDR3 extends over 15 amino acids. Germline V gene sequence: CDR1 MNHNS, CDR2 SASEGT. The CDR3 spells CAGSERLRTPIGYTF. CDR3 DNA (partial): TGTGCCGGCAGTGAACGCCTCAGGACACCGATTGGC.

This clone came up many times. The DNA read from the CDR3 is TGCGCCAGCAGCCTAGGACTAGCGGGGGCCCAAGAGACC. Its translation is CASSLGLAGAQET. The whole CDR3 sequence reads CASSLGLAGAQETQYF. J is TRBJ2-5 and V is TRBV10-1, with 13 bases identical to TRBD2. The read is 3 residues too short to cover the CDR3 end, so that end is filled in from the germline J gene. The ends lost 6 bases at V and 1 base at J; junction bases unmatched: 5. The CDR3 consists of 16 residues. Germline V gene lookup returns CDR1 WNHNN and CDR2 SYGVQD (reference sequence).

At least ten counts were recorded for this clone. The DNA ends 3 residues before the CDR3 does, and the rest of the CDR3 is filled in from the germline J gene. The genes are TRBV5-6 and TRBJ2-7, with D possibly matching TRBD2 (5 bases). This CDR3 spans 13 amino acids. Looked up from germline, CDR1 is SGHDT and CDR2 is YYEEEE. Trimming removed 3 bases at V and 2 bases at J, with 9 bases between. The sequenced part of the CDR3 DNA is TGTGCCAGCAGCTACCGGGGAGCCTACGAG. Translated: CASSYRGAYE. The CDR3 reads in full as CASSYRGAYEQYF.

This clone has a count of ten or more. The read terminates 3 residues ahead of where the CDR3 ends, so the germline J gene completes it. The chain is built from TRBV2 and TRBJ2-5; TRBD1 agrees at 10 bases. CDR1 and CDR2 (germline): SNHLY, FYNNEI. The CDR3 is 16 residues long. V was pared by 6 bases and J by 7 bases, with 14 bases of the junction left unmatched. The covered CDR3 bases are TGTGCCAGCAGCGGGTTCCGGGACAGGGGAGGGGGGACC. This codes for CASSGFRDRGGGT. The CDR3 in full is CASSGFRDRGGGTQYF.

This clone was observed at least ten times. The read finishes 3 residues shy of the CDR3 end, and the germline J gene is used to complete it. This chain links TRBV30 with TRBJ2-7; tentatively, D is TRBD1 (5 bases). Per the germline V gene, CDR1 is GTSNPN and CDR2 is SVGIG (reference sequence). This CDR3 is built from 12 residues. Trimming pared 2 bases from V and 3 bases from J, leaving 8 bases between. CDR3 DNA, as far as it was read: TGTGCCTGGAGTCCCCAGGGCTACGAG. It codes for CAWSPQGYE. The entire CDR3 is CAWSPQGYEQYF.

There are many counts of this clone. The read falls 3 residues short of the CDR3 end, and the missing part is taken from the germline J gene. This chain links TRBV20-1 with TRBJ1-2; the D is unclear. The CDR3 runs to 15 residues. Germline CDR1 is DFQATT and CDR2 is SNEGSKA (reference sequence). Trimming left V 3 bases short and J 3 bases short, with 17 bases between. The CDR3 loop is CSASPVEGPYYGYTF. The CDR3 DNA, read in part, is TGCAGTGCTAGCCCTGTTGAGGGTCCCTACTATGGC.

This clone was counted many times. The read terminates 3 residues before the CDR3 end, so the remaining end is supplied by the germline J gene. This chain uses TRBV6-2 or TRBV6-3 with TRBJ1-2; D is perhaps TRBD1 (6 bases). Germline V lookup: CDR1 MNHEY, CDR2 SVGEGT. The CDR3 runs 11 residues. This CDR3 is CASMQGSGYTF. CDR3 DNA (partial): TGTGCCAGCATGCAGGGGTCCGGC.

This clone was detected ten times or more. The read terminates 3 residues ahead of where the CDR3 ends, so the germline J gene completes it. This chain links TRBV2 with TRBJ2-7; 7 bases line up with TRBD1. The CDR3 is 14 amino acids. The germline gives CDR1 SNHLY, CDR2 FYNNEI. The V segment lost 2 bases and the J segment 3 bases; nucleotides outside the gene matches: 4. CDR3 residues: CASSETGANYEQYF. CDR3 DNA (partial): TGTGCCAGCAGTGAAACAGGGGCAAACTACGAG.

This clone was seen ten or more times. Other nucleotide sequences in the sample specify the same CDR3. CDR3 DNA, as far as it was read: TGCGCCAGCAGCTTTACAGGGGGGGTAAACTATGGC. This encodes CASSFTGGVNYG. Given in full, the CDR3 is CASSFTGGVNYGYTF. The genes are TRBV5-1 and TRBJ1-2, with 8 positions matching TRBD1. The read stops 3 residues short of the end of the CDR3; the missing end is completed from the germline J gene. V shed 2 bases, J shed 2 bases, and the junction held 5 bases outside the gene matches. The CDR3 has 15 amino acids. In germline, CDR1 is SGHRS, CDR2 YFSETQ. Full variable domain (remainder filled in from reference TRBV5-1 and TRBJ1-2): KAGVTQTPRYLIKTRGQQVTLSCSPISGHRSVSWYQQTPGQGLQFLFEYFSETQRNKGNFPGRFSGRQFSNSRSEMNVSTLELGDSALYLCASSFTGGVNYGYTFGSGTRLTVV.

This clone was picked up many times. The CDR3 extends 3 residues past the end of the read, so its final part is completed from the germline J gene. The chain joins TRBV9 to TRBJ2-5, with 9 bases identical to TRBD2. J was trimmed by 5 bases and V by 0 bases; bases with no gene match: 11. Per the germline V gene, CDR1 is SGDLS and CDR2 is YYNGEE. This CDR3 comprises 17 residues. The CDR3 here is CASSVGVLAGQGETQYF. The sequenced part of the CDR3 DNA is TGTGCCAGCAGCGTAGGCGTCCTAGCGGGGCAGGGGGAGACC. The full variable domain, completed using reference TRBV9 and TRBJ2-5, is DSGVTQTPKHLITATGQRVTLRCSPRSGDLSVYWYQQSLDQGLQFLIQYYNGEERAKGNILERFSAQQFPDLHSELNLSSLELGDSALYFCASSVGVLAGQGETQYFGPGTRLLVL.

At least ten counts were recorded for this clone. The read stops 3 residues short of the end of the CDR3; the missing end is completed from the germline J gene. The V and J genes are TRBV13 and TRBJ2-5; 9 bases agree with TRBD2. The CDR3 runs 16 residues. The ends lost 5 bases at V and 2 bases at J; junction bases unmatched: 9. Germline-derived CDR1 and CDR2 are PRHDT and FYEKMQ (reference sequence). Partial CDR3 DNA: TGTGCCAGCAGCCCCCCGGCTAGCGGGGTACAAGAGACC. Its protein product is CASSPPASGVQET. The CDR3 as a whole reads CASSPPASGVQETQYF.

This clone was seen repeatedly, ten times or more. The CDR3 reads CASSSTGRTEAFF. The CDR3 DNA, read in part, is TGTGCCAGCAGCTCAACAGGACGAACTGAA. This chain joins TRBV7-9 and TRBJ1-1; possibly TRBD1 for D (5 bases). The read stops 3 residues short of the end of the CDR3; the missing end is completed from the germline J gene. From germline, CDR1 is SEHNR and CDR2 FQNEAQ (reference sequence). V was clipped by 4 bases and J by 5 bases, with 11 bases between them. This CDR3 is 13 amino acids long.

This clone was detected ten times or more. The sequence runs out 3 residues before the end of the CDR3; the remainder is reconstructed from the germline J gene. This chain links TRBV11-2 with TRBJ2-7; D may be TRBD2 (7 bases). Between the trimmed V and J ends, which lost 1 base and 5 bases, there was a span of 15 bases. CDR1 is SGHAT, CDR2 FQNNGV, per germline. The CDR3 has 15 residues. The sequenced CDR3 bases are TGTGCCAGCAGCTTAGTCGGAGGGGGGGTAGACGAG. Its translation: CASSLVGGGVDE. The CDR3 in its entirety is CASSLVGGGVDEQYF.

This clone was seen repeatedly, ten times or more. The CDR3 reads CSAETGGGRETQYF. The sequenced CDR3 bases are TGCAGTGCTGAGACAGGGGGCGGAAGGGAGACG. V and J are TRBV20-1 and TRBJ2-3, with 10 bases lining up with TRBD1. Read sequence stops 3 residues before the CDR3 end, and the germline J gene provides the missing end. The V gene's germline CDR1 is DFQATT and CDR2 SNEGSKA (reference sequence). The CDR3 is 14 residues long.

A few counts support this clone. The CDR3 is cut off 3 residues early in the read; its end comes from the germline J gene. The chain links TRBV7-9 to TRBJ2-7, with 7 bases aligning to TRBD1. Germline V gives CDR1 SEHNR, CDR2 FQNEAQ (reference sequence). With V trimmed by 5 bases and J by 1 base, 5 bases remained unmatched. The CDR3 covers 14 residues. CDR3 protein: CASSLLDRSYEQYF. Incomplete CDR3 DNA: TGTGCCAGCAGCCTCTTGGACAGGTCCTACGAG.

This clone was seen at least ten times. The observed sequence ends 3 residues before the CDR3 terminus, with the missing tail filled in from the germline J gene. The gene calls are TRBV30 and TRBJ1-4, with 9 bases that match TRBD1. The V gene's germline CDR1 is GTSNPN and CDR2 SVGIG (reference sequence). Trimming took 3 bases from V and 8 from J; bases not matched to a gene: 7. The CDR3 extends over 14 amino acids. Incomplete CDR3 DNA: TGTGCCTGGAGCGGACAGGGGCGTAGAGAAAAA. The encoded protein is CAWSGQGRREK. The whole CDR3 reads CAWSGQGRREKLFF. The full variable domain, its missing parts supplied by reference TRBV30 and TRBJ1-4, is SQTIHQWPATLVQPVGSPLSLECTVEGTSNPNLYWYRQAAGRGLQLLFYSVGIGQISSEVPQNLSASRPQDRQFILSSKKLLLSDSGFYLCAWSGQGRREKLFFGSGTQLSVL.

This clone was found many times. From the germline J gene comes the end of the CDR3, since the read stops 3 residues before it. The V and J genes are TRBV20-1 and TRBJ2-5; D remains unclear. Germline V lookup: CDR1 DFQATT, CDR2 SNEGSKA (reference sequence). The CDR3 is made up of 15 amino acids. Trimming cost V 4 bases and J 2 bases, with 17 bases left between them. The CDR3: CSAIPGSLRQETQYF. CDR3 bases read: TGCAGTGCTATACCGGGTTCGCTCCGTCAAGAGACC.

This clone was observed many times. The DNA ends 3 residues before the CDR3 does, and the rest of the CDR3 is filled in from the germline J gene. V is TRBV29-1 and J is TRBJ1-1, with a tentative D call TRBD1 (5 bases). Per the germline V gene, CDR1 is SQVTM and CDR2 is ANQGSEA. The CDR3 is 15 amino acids. Trimming shortened V by 2 bases and J by 1 base, and 14 bases separated the two germline ends. CDR3 DNA (partial): TGCAGCGTTGAAAGCCCTGGGGCCAGGAACACTGAA. Translation gives CSVESPGARNTE. The entire CDR3 protein reads CSVESPGARNTEAFF.

This clone was seen at least ten times. The read falls 3 residues short of the CDR3 end, and the missing part is taken from the germline J gene. The chain couples TRBV20-1 to TRBJ2-2; 10 bases are shared with TRBD1. J was trimmed by 3 bases and V by 6 bases; bases with no gene match: 4. The CDR3 totals 14 residues. From germline, CDR1 is DFQATT and CDR2 SNEGSKA (reference sequence). The CDR3 protein is CSARGTGDTGELFF. CDR3 DNA, as far as it was read: TGCAGTGCGAGGGGGACAGGGGACACCGGGGAG.

To note about this clone: Read sequence stops 3 residues before the CDR3 end, and the germline J gene provides the missing end. This chain joins TRBV7-9 and TRBJ1-1; TRBD1 is a possible D gene (6 bases). Germline CDR1 SEHNR, CDR2 FQNEAQ (reference sequence). The CDR3 is 14 amino acids. This chain's CDR3 is CASSFTQGIGEAFF. The part of the CDR3 DNA that was read is TGTGCCAGCAGCTTCACACAGGGTATCGGGGAG.

This clone appeared many times. The CDR3 is cut off 3 residues early in the read; its end comes from the germline J gene. V gene TRBV5-1 combines with J gene TRBJ2-1, with 15 bases that match TRBD2. V lost 0 bases, J lost 0 bases, and 10 bases stayed unmatched. From germline, CDR1 is SGHRS and CDR2 YFSETQ. This CDR3 is 21 amino acids long. The CDR3: CASSLEFGTSGGKSSYNEQFF. Partial CDR3 DNA: TGCGCCAGCAGCTTGGAGTTCGGGACTAGCGGGGGGAAAAGCTCCTACAATGAG.

The sample holds a few counts of this clone. The observed sequence ends 3 residues before the CDR3 terminus, with the missing tail filled in from the germline J gene. The rearrangement joins TRBV7-9 to TRBJ2-2; tentatively, D is TRBD1 (6 bases). The CDR3 is 14 residues long. The germline V gene encodes CDR1 SEHNR and CDR2 FQNEAQ (reference sequence). CDR3 DNA (partial): TGTGCCAGCAGGCCGGGACACGGCGATGAAAAG. Protein sequence: CASRPGHGDEK. The whole CDR3 sequence reads CASRPGHGDEKLFF.

This clone was detected many times. From the germline J gene comes the end of the CDR3, since the read stops 3 residues before it. This chain connects TRBV18 to TRBJ2-1, with 7 bases matching TRBD1. J gave up 7 bases and V 1 base, and 10 bases lay outside the gene matches. Looked up from germline, CDR1 is KGHSH and CDR2 is LQKENI. The length of the CDR3 is 16 residues. The CDR3 DNA, read in part, is TGTGCCAGCTCACCACTCGGCCAGGGGGTTAATAATGAG. Amino acids: CASSPLGQGVNNE. The full CDR3 is CASSPLGQGVNNEQFF. Combining the CDR3 with reference TRBV18 and TRBJ2-1 gives the whole variable domain NAGVMQNPRHLVRRRGQEARLRCSPMKGHSHVYWYRQLPEEGLKFMVYLQKENIIDESGMPKERFSAEFPKEGPSILRIQQVVRGDSAAYFCASSPLGQGVNNEQFFGPGTRLTVL.

About this clone itself: Sequencing ends 3 residues short of the CDR3 end; the germline J gene provides the rest. The chain couples TRBV19 to TRBJ2-5; 10 bases line up with TRBD1. The CDR3 has 13 amino acids. The germline V gene encodes CDR1 LNHDA and CDR2 SQIVND (reference sequence). V shed 7 bases, J shed 5 bases, and the junction held 4 bases outside the gene matches. The chain's CDR3 is CASNRDRGETQYF. The CDR3 DNA, read in part, is TGTGCCAGTAACAGGGACAGGGGCGAGACC.

This clone was counted at least ten times. The read terminates 3 residues before the CDR3 end, so the remaining end is supplied by the germline J gene. V is TRBV30 and J is TRBJ1-4; 8 nucleotides agree with TRBD1. Germline lookup yields CDR1 GTSNPN and CDR2 SVGIG (reference sequence). The CDR3 totals 14 residues. V was pared by 2 bases and J by 7 bases, with 6 bases of the junction left unmatched. Partial CDR3 DNA: TGTGCCTGGAGTTCCGGGACAGGAACTGAAAAA. Protein product: CAWSSGTGTEK. The full CDR3 protein is CAWSSGTGTEKLFF.

For this clone: Read coverage stops 3 residues before the CDR3 terminus; the germline J gene supplies the remainder. V and J are TRBV30 and TRBJ1-2; TRBD1 might be the D (5 bases). The CDR3 consists of 13 residues. Per the germline V gene, CDR1 is GTSNPN and CDR2 is SVGIG (reference sequence). The CDR3 here is CAWSHGQPYDYTF. The covered CDR3 bases are TGTGCCTGGAGTCACGGACAACCCTACGAC.

This clone was seen many times. The CDR3 end lies 3 residues beyond the end of the read and is filled in from the germline J gene. V usage is TRBV6-1 and J usage is TRBJ2-7; weak D call: TRBD1 (5 bases). CDR3 length: 16 amino acids. Germline CDR1 is MNHNS and CDR2 is SASEGT. Trimming stripped 0 bases from V and 3 bases from J, with 15 bases between. Partial CDR3 DNA: TGTGCCAGCAGTGAAGCGGGGTTTGGCAGGGACTACGAG. Its protein is CASSEAGFGRDYE. The complete CDR3 sequence is CASSEAGFGRDYEQYF.

In this sample, this clone turned up a few times. The read falls 3 residues short of the CDR3 end, and the missing part is taken from the germline J gene. This chain joins TRBV11-2 and TRBJ2-1; TRBD2 matches at 13 bases. Germline V gene sequence: CDR1 SGHAT, CDR2 FQNNGV. CDR3 length equals 15 residues. Germline trimming cut 4 bases from V and 4 bases from J; bases unmatched to any gene: 1. CDR3 region: CASSSGLAGYNEQFF. The sequenced CDR3 bases are TGTGCCAGCAGCTCGGGACTAGCGGGGTACAATGAG. Using reference TRBV11-2 and TRBJ2-1 for the parts outside the CDR3, the full variable domain is EAGVAQSPRYKIIEKRQSVAFWCNPISGHATLYWYQQILGQGPKLLIQFQNNGVVDDSQLPKDRFSAERLKGVDSTLKIQPAKLEDSAVYLCASSSGLAGYNEQFFGPGTRLTVL.

This clone was observed many times. The read falls 3 residues short of the CDR3 end, and the missing part is taken from the germline J gene. The V and J genes are TRBV30 and TRBJ1-2; TRBD1 aligns across 12 bases. J was trimmed by 4 bases and V by 3 bases; bases with no gene match: 3. The CDR3 loop spans 14 amino acids. Germline V lookup: CDR1 GTSNPN, CDR2 SVGIG (reference sequence). CDR3 residues: CAWSGTGGIYGYTF. The CDR3 DNA, read in part, is TGTGCCTGGAGCGGGACAGGGGGCATCTATGGC.